Each of the 28 T cell receptor beta chains below was sequenced from the same sample in a study of T cells in localized non-small cell lung cancer. Assay: immunoSEQ multiplex PCR; the TCRdb copy retains only in-frame clones and omits some. In the table there are roughly 76,000 clones, about three quarters of which are singletons. Sequences were derived from PBMCs, sampled before any cancer treatment. The receptors come from a man aged 40 to 70 with stage II squamous cell lung carcinoma.

This rearrangement joins TRBV7-2 to TRBJ1-4, with TRBD1 matching 8 bases. V lost 5 bases and J lost 7; bases outside the gene matches: 3. Germline V gene lookup returns CDR1 SGHTA and CDR2 FQGNSA. The CDR3 has 13 amino acids. CDR3: CASSGQGTEKLFF. In nucleotides, the CDR3 is TGTGCCAGCAGCGGACAGGGAACTGAAAAACTGTTTTTT. Full variable domain (outside the CDR3, taken from reference TRBV7-2 and TRBJ1-4): GAGVSQSPSNKVTEKGKDVELRCDPISGHTALYWYRQSLGQGLEFLIYFQGNSAPDKSGLPSDRFSAERTGGSVSTLTIQRTQQEDSAVYLCASSGQGTEKLFFGSGTQLSVL.

The rearrangement links TRBV7-6 to TRBJ2-1, with D maybe TRBD1 (6 bases). CDR3 length: 15 residues. V lost 3 bases and J lost 4, with 13 bases in between. Per germline, CDR1 SGHVS and CDR2 FNYEAQ. CDR3 nucleotide sequence: TGTGCCAGCAGCTTCGACAGGTCCGGTTACAATGAGCAGTTCTTC. The encoded protein is CASSFDRSGYNEQFF. The full variable domain, rest sourced from reference TRBV7-6 and TRBJ2-1, is GAGVSQSPRYKVTKRGQDVALRCDPISGHVSLYWYRQALGQGPEFLTYFNYEAQQDKSGLPNDRFSAERPEGSISTLTIQRTEQRDSAMYRCASSFDRSGYNEQFFGPGTRLTVL.

The chain links TRBV30 to TRBJ2-7; D not certain. This CDR3 is built from 12 residues. In germline, CDR1 is GTSNPN, CDR2 SVGIG (reference sequence). V gave up 1 base and J gave up 7 bases, with 11 bases separating them. The DNA of the CDR3 is TGTGCCTGGAGTGCTGGGCCTGGGGAGCAGTACTTC. Translation gives CAWSAGPGEQYF.

The rearrangement joins TRBV2 to TRBJ2-5; D ambiguous. V was clipped by 9 bases and J by 5 bases, with 16 bases between them. CDR1 is SNHLY and CDR2 is FYNNEI in the germline V gene. The CDR3 contains 13 residues. This CDR3 reads CASGPRSRETQYF. The CDR3 DNA follows: TGTGCCAGTGGTCCGCGGAGCCGGGAGACCCAGTACTTC.

This rearrangement joins TRBV9 to TRBJ1-1, with 12 bases matching TRBD1. V lost 2 bases, J lost 4 bases, and 3 bases stayed unmatched. The CDR3 contains 15 residues. The germline V gene encodes CDR1 SGDLS and CDR2 YYNGEE. CDR3 sequence (DNA): TGTGCCAGCAGCGTGGGGGGACAGGGGGCCACTGAAGCTTTCTTT. Its protein product is CASSVGGQGATEAFF.

This clone was observed a handful of times. The rearrangement joins TRBV5-5 to TRBJ2-7; 12 bases are a match to TRBD2. The CDR3 runs to 16 residues. V lost 4 bases, J lost 4 bases, and 9 bases stayed unmatched. CDR1 is SGHKS, CDR2 YYEKEE, per germline (reference sequence). The CDR3 spells CASSGDGTSGLYEQYF. CDR3 nucleotides: TGTGCCAGCAGCGGGGATGGGACTAGCGGGCTATACGAGCAGTACTTC.

This clone has only a few counts. The CDR3 sequence: CASSLAPGGLDTGELFF. The CDR3 region has the DNA TGTGCCAGCAGCTTAGCGCCTGGGGGCTTGGACACCGGGGAGCTGTTTTTT. The J gene is TRBJ2-2, the V gene TRBV7-9; perhaps TRBD1 as D (6 bases). The CDR3 sequence is 17 residues long. V dropped 0 bases and J dropped 3 bases, with 14 bases sitting between them. The germline CDR1 and CDR2 sequences are SEHNR and FQNEAQ (reference sequence).

The genes are TRBV27 and TRBJ2-2; 10 positions agree with TRBD2. Germline V gene sequence: CDR1 MNHEY, CDR2 SMNVEV (reference sequence). The CDR3 is 18 residues long. The J segment lost 5 bases and the V segment lost 0 bases, leaving 9 bases of the junction unmatched. The CDR3 nucleotides read TGTGCCAGCAGTTTATCAGGCCCTAGCGGGAGCTTTACCGGGGAGCTGTTTTTT. Its protein product is CASSLSGPSGSFTGELFF.

This clone has a single count. The chain has TRBV27 and TRBJ2-7; 8 positions match TRBD2. Germline lookup yields CDR1 MNHEY and CDR2 SMNVEV (reference sequence). The ends lost 1 base at V and 5 bases at J; junction bases unmatched: 7. The CDR3 loop spans 15 amino acids. The CDR3 spells CASSLLGTRGDEQYF. The CDR3 DNA follows: TGTGCCAGCAGTTTATTAGGGACTAGAGGAGACGAGCAGTACTTC.

CDR3 loop: CASSTSDRGPNYGYTF. The DNA for the CDR3 is TGTGCCAGCAGTACCTCGGACAGGGGGCCGAACTATGGCTACACCTTC. This chain joins TRBV27 and TRBJ1-2, with 11 bases matching TRBD1. The CDR3 loop spans 16 amino acids. Germline CDR1 reads MNHEY; CDR2 reads SMNVEV (reference sequence). The J segment lost 2 bases and the V segment lost 5 bases, leaving 7 bases of the junction unmatched.

The V gene is TRBV7-9, the J gene TRBJ2-5; 10 nucleotides match TRBD2. The CDR3 contains 14 residues. The ends lost 5 bases at V and 5 bases at J; junction bases unmatched: 5. The germline V gene has CDR1 SEHNR and CDR2 FQNEAQ (reference sequence). CDR3 in DNA: TGTGCCAGCAGCAAAGATAGCGGGAGGGAGACCCAGTACTTC. Residues: CASSKDSGRETQYF.

V usage is TRBV5-1 and J usage is TRBJ1-4, with a weak D call TRBD1 (5 bases). V lost 0 bases and J 8 bases, leaving 14 bases between the germline ends. The CDR3 loop spans 15 amino acids. Germline V gene lookup returns CDR1 SGHRS and CDR2 YFSETQ. The DNA for the CDR3 is TGCGCCAGCAGCTTGGACGGTGGGGGGAACGAAAAACTGTTTTTT. Translation: CASSLDGGGNEKLFF.

The chain uses TRBV7-3 and TRBJ2-1; TRBD2 agrees at 16 bases. Germline assignment: CDR1 SGHTA and CDR2 FQGTGA. The CDR3 extends over 17 amino acids. Losses at the gene ends were 4 bases for V and 7 bases for J; bases not matched to a gene: 7. The chain's CDR3 is CASSSPGLAGGPNEQFF. The CDR3 DNA sequence: TGTGCCAGCAGCTCGCCGGGACTAGCGGGAGGGCCGAATGAGCAGTTCTTC.

Of note for this clone: One end of the junction fails to match germline, which may point to a read error. The rearrangement links TRBV10-3 to TRBJ2-7; D remains unclear. This CDR3 comprises 14 residues. The germline CDR1 and CDR2 sequences are ENHRY and SYGVKD. The CDR3 DNA reads as TGTGCCATCAGTCAGTCCCTTGGACGGGACGAGCAGTACTTC. It encodes CAISQSLGRDEQYF.

This clone was seen once. V gene TRBV5-1 combines with J gene TRBJ1-4, with a weak D call TRBD1 (5 bases). Per germline, CDR1 SGHRS and CDR2 YFSETQ. CDR3 length: 18 residues. Trimming shortened V by 0 bases and J by 0 bases, and 15 bases separated the two germline ends. As DNA, the CDR3 is TGCGCCAGCAGCTTGGGGGGCCGGGCACAATCAACTAATGAAAAACTGTTTTTT. This gives the protein CASSLGGRAQSTNEKLFF. The full variable domain, in which reference TRBV5-1 and TRBJ1-4 provide the parts outside the CDR3, is KAGVTQTPRYLIKTRGQQVTLSCSPISGHRSVSWYQQTPGQGLQFLFEYFSETQRNKGNFPGRFSGRQFSNSRSEMNVSTLELGDSALYLCASSLGGRAQSTNEKLFFGSGTQLSVL.

This clone has only one observation. The chain combines TRBV7-9 with TRBJ1-1, with 7 nucleotides matching TRBD1. Germline V CDR1 and CDR2: SEHNR, FQNEAQ (reference sequence). The CDR3 contains 15 residues. The V and J ends lost 3 bases and 0 bases, in that order; junction bases with no gene match: 4. The CDR3 DNA reads as TGTGCCAGCAGCTTTTTGGGACAGTTGAACACTGAAGCTTTCTTT. Protein: CASSFLGQLNTEAFF.

CDR3 nucleotide sequence: TGTGCCAGCAGTTTCGGACTAGCGGGCACCGGGGAGCTGTTTTTT. Its translation: CASSFGLAGTGELFF. The gene calls are TRBV27 and TRBJ2-2; 11 bases match TRBD2. With V trimmed by 3 bases and J by 4 bases, 1 base remained unmatched. Germline loops: CDR1 MNHEY, CDR2 SMNVEV (reference sequence). The CDR3 length is 15 residues.

The chain carries TRBV6-5 and TRBJ1-4, with 8 bases that match TRBD1. Trimming removed 4 bases from V and 5 bases from J; junction bases left unmatched: 9. Germline assignment: CDR1 MNHEY and CDR2 SVGAGI. The length of the CDR3 is 16 residues. DNA for the CDR3: TGTGCCAGCAGTTCCGGGCAGGCAGGGGGCAATGAAAAACTGTTTTTT. Translating gives CASSSGQAGGNEKLFF.

This clone has just a few counts. The chain links TRBV19 to TRBJ2-1; 9 bases line up with TRBD1. Trimming removed 7 bases from V and 8 bases from J; junction bases left unmatched: 3. The CDR3 runs to 12 residues. The germline gives CDR1 LNHDA, CDR2 SQIVND (reference sequence). CDR3 sequence reads: CASTNRGHEQFF. The CDR3 DNA is TGTGCCAGTACTAACAGGGGGCATGAGCAGTTCTTC.

J is TRBJ2-7 and V is TRBV4-3; no clear D. The CDR3 runs 14 residues. Trimming removed 0 bases from V and 5 bases from J, with 11 bases in between. Germline V gene sequence: CDR1 LGHNA, CDR2 YSLEER. The CDR3 sequence is CASSQEVVGNEQYF. CDR3 DNA: TGCGCCAGCAGCCAAGAAGTAGTCGGAAACGAGCAGTACTTC.

The chain links TRBV7-8 to TRBJ1-2; D unresolved. Trimming removed 2 bases at V and 4 bases at J, with 11 bases between. The germline V gene encodes CDR1 SGHVS and CDR2 FQNEAQ. CDR3 size: 14 residues. The CDR3 loop is CASSLNEAAYGYTF. CDR3 coding DNA: TGTGCCAGCAGCTTAAACGAAGCCGCCTATGGCTACACCTTC.

V and J are TRBV4-2 and TRBJ2-7; 11 positions match TRBD2. The V gene end was trimmed by 6 bases and the J gene end by 2 bases; junction bases not matched to a gene: 12. This CDR3 is 17 amino acids long. Looked up from germline, CDR1 is LGHNA and CDR2 is YNFKEQ. The CDR3 is CASSYPGTSGLPYEQYF. The CDR3 nucleotides are TGTGCCAGCAGTTACCCCGGGACTAGCGGCCTCCCCTACGAGCAGTACTTC.

The chain recombines TRBV5-1 with TRBJ2-3, with 9 bases identical to TRBD2. Germline CDR1 reads SGHRS; CDR2 reads YFSETQ. This CDR3 is built from 14 residues. V dropped 4 bases and J dropped 3; count of bases not matched to a gene: 3. CDR3 sequence reads: CASSLSGRTDTQYF. CDR3 DNA: TGCGCCAGCAGCCTTAGCGGGAGAACAGATACGCAGTATTTT.

This clone was detected only once. This sequence joins TRBV6-1 and TRBJ1-5, with 10 bases lining up with TRBD1. This CDR3 spans 14 amino acids. Per germline, CDR1 MNHNS and CDR2 SASEGT. CDR3 bases: TGTGCTACCGGGACAGGGGCCTTCGGGCAGCCCCAGCATTTT. Its translation is CATGTGAFGQPQHF.

For the CDR3, the DNA is TGCGCCAGCAGCAGACTAGCTGCTAACACCGGGGAGCTGTTTTTT. This translates into CASSRLAANTGELFF. The chain carries TRBV5-1 and TRBJ2-2; 7 bases match TRBD2. V was clipped by 4 bases and J by 2 bases; unmatched bases: 5. CDR1 is SGHRS, CDR2 YFSETQ, per germline. This CDR3 region has 15 residues.

This chain joins TRBV5-4 and TRBJ2-2; D perhaps matches TRBD1 (6 bases). V was shortened by 0 bases and J by 3 bases, with 9 bases between the two germline ends. The germline V gene has CDR1 SGHNT and CDR2 YYREEE (reference sequence). The CDR3 has 15 amino acids. The CDR3 DNA follows: TGTGCCAGCAGCTTGGAACAGGGCCACACCGGGGAGCTGTTTTTT. This translates into CASSLEQGHTGELFF.

V gene TRBV5-4 combines with J gene TRBJ2-7, with TRBD1 matching over 11 bases. Germline V gene sequence: CDR1 SGHNT, CDR2 YYREEE (reference sequence). Unmatched junction bases numbered 2, after V lost 4 bases and J lost 2 bases. The CDR3 covers 14 residues. The chain's CDR3 is CASSAGQGAYEQYF. Here the CDR3 DNA reads TGTGCCAGCAGCGCGGGACAGGGGGCCTACGAGCAGTACTTC.

This chain uses TRBV7-8 with TRBJ1-5; D may be TRBD1 (5 bases). This CDR3 spans 15 amino acids. The V gene lost 0 bases and the J gene lost 7 bases, with 13 bases spanning the gap. Germline CDR1 is SGHVS and CDR2 is FQNEAQ. The CDR3 DNA sequence: TGTGCCAGCAGCTTAGCGGGTGGGGCAGGGCAGCCCCAGCATTTT. This encodes CASSLAGGAGQPQHF. Complete variable domain (other parts from reference TRBV7-8 and TRBJ1-5): GAGVSQSPRYKVAKRGQDVALRCDPISGHVSLFWYQQALGQGPEFLTYFQNEAQLDKSGLPSDRFFAERPEGSVSTLKIQRTQQEDSAVYLCASSLAGGAGQPQHFGDGTRLSIL.